Each of the 7 T cell receptor beta chains below was sequenced from the same sample in a study of blood T cells in healthy people across ages. The use of a sample-barcoded 5' primer and a J-beta primer mix characterized a second PCR of about 6 to 12 cycles. A single record per CDR3 protein comes from TCRdb applying MiXCR to the 5' RACE reads. The profile shows more than 450,000 distinct CDR3 sequences, around 27% of them singletons. These data are also associated with another study on T cells of mothers and their children.

Input material: blood. The receptors derive from a boy aged 2 to 10 in good health.

The sample holds a few counts of this clonotype. The chain joins TRBV10-2 to TRBJ2-5; TRBD1 agrees at 7 bases. The V segment lost 5 bases and the J segment 7 bases; nucleotides outside the gene matches: 10. Germline loops: CDR1 WSHSY, CDR2 SAAADI. There are 14 residues in the CDR3. CDR3 in amino acids: CASSRTDRETTQYF. In DNA form, the CDR3 reads TGCGCCAGCAGTCGCACAGACAGGGAGACGACCCAGTACTTC.

The V gene is TRBV7-2, the J gene TRBJ2-5; 11 bases are a match to TRBD2. The better agreement between TRBJ2-1 and the DNA end casts doubt on the J call. Germline-derived CDR1 and CDR2 are SGHTA and FQGNSA. The CDR3 contains 15 residues. The CDR3 reads CASSFSSGRGTEQFF. The CDR3 DNA follows: TGTGCCAGCAGCTTTAGTAGCGGGAGGGGAACTGAGCAGTTCTTC.

The sample holds a few counts of this clonotype. The rearrangement links TRBV11-2 to TRBJ2-1; TRBD1 or TRBD2 may be the D gene (5 bases each). Germline V gene lookup returns CDR1 SGHAT and CDR2 FQNNGV. The length of the CDR3 is 15 residues. The V gene lost 1 base and the J gene lost 2 bases, with 9 bases spanning the gap. The CDR3 here is CASSLAGRTYNEQFF. CDR3 in DNA: TGTGCCAGCAGCTTAGCGGGGCGGACCTACAATGAGCAGTTCTTC.

This clonotype appeared a few times. The rearrangement joins TRBV3-1 to TRBJ2-7; 7 bases match TRBD2. CDR3 length: 15 amino acids. Germline CDR1 is LGHDT and CDR2 is YNNKEL (reference sequence). Germline trimming cut 4 bases from V and 7 bases from J; bases unmatched to any gene: 13. CDR3 sequence: CASSPFRGFGGEQYF. Here the CDR3 DNA reads TGTGCCAGCAGCCCCTTCAGAGGATTCGGGGGGGAGCAGTACTTC.

The chain couples TRBV12-3 or TRBV12-4 to TRBJ2-3, with 10 bases aligning to TRBD2. V shed 3 bases, J shed 2 bases, and the junction held 5 bases outside the gene matches. The CDR3 has 16 residues. The CDR3 DNA reads TGTGCCAGCAGTTTGCTAGCGGGGGACACCACAGATACGCAGTATTTT. It specifies CASSLLAGDTTDTQYF.

This clonotype has more than one count but fewer than ten. The V call is TRBV7-2, the J call TRBJ2-7; the D call may be TRBD1 or TRBD2 (5 bases each). CDR1 is SGHTA, CDR2 FQGNSA, per germline. This CDR3 contains 17 residues. Trimming removed 3 bases from V and 3 bases from J, with 21 bases in between. The CDR3 loop reads CASSFGTGQTKLYEQYF. As DNA, the CDR3 is TGTGCCAGCAGCTTCGGGACGGGGCAAACCAAGCTCTACGAGCAGTACTTC.

The gene calls are TRBV7-9 and TRBJ1-5; 7 positions agree with TRBD1. Germline assignment: CDR1 SEHNR and CDR2 FQNEAQ (reference sequence). With 1 base clipped from V and 3 bases from J, the junction kept 3 bases outside the gene matches. CDR3 length: 15 amino acids. CDR3 region: CASSLDGQVNQPQHF. The CDR3 coding sequence is TGTGCCAGCAGCTTAGACGGACAGGTCAATCAGCCCCAGCATTTT.